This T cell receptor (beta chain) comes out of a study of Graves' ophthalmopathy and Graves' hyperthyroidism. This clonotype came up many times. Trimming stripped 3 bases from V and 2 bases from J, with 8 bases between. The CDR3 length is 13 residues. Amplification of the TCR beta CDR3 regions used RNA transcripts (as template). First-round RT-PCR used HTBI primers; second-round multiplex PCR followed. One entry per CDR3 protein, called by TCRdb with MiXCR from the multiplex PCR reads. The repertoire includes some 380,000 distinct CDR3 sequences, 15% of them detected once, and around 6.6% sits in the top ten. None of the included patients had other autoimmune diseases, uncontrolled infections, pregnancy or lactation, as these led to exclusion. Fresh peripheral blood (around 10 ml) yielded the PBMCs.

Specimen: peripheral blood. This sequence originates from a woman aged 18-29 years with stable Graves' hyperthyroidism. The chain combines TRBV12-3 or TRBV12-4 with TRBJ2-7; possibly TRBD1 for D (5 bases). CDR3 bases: TGTGCCAGCAGTTTTCAGGGAACCTACGAGCAGTACTTC. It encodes CASSFQGTYEQYF.